These 26 T cell receptor beta chains were sequenced from one sample in a study of beta chain features in type 1 diabetes. Reverse transcription of all isolated RNA meant that expressed TCRB transcripts were sequenced. Method: immunoSEQ multiplex PCR; TCRdb's copy keeps in-frame clones and lacks some. Here the sample spans about 210,000 clones, approximately 10% being singletons. Sequences were obtained from central memory CD4+ T cells from blood. These receptors were taken from a man younger than 30 in good health.

The chain uses TRBV29-1 and TRBJ2-3, with D perhaps assigned TRBD1 or TRBD2 (5 bases each). V was clipped by 6 bases and J by 6 bases, with 19 bases between them. The germline gives CDR1 SQVTM, CDR2 ANQGSEA. This CDR3 is 14 amino acids long. CDR3 loop: CSVVGITGADTQYF. CDR3 sequence (DNA): TGCAGCGTCGTCGGGATCACCGGGGCGGATACGCAGTATTTT.

The V and J genes are TRBV6-6 and TRBJ2-1; 13 positions agree with TRBD2. Losses at the gene ends were 2 bases for V and 8 bases for J; bases not matched to a gene: 6. The CDR3 totals 16 residues. The V gene's germline CDR1 is MNHNY and CDR2 SVGAGI (reference sequence). CDR3 protein: CASSYTRTSGSDEQFF. The CDR3 region has the DNA TGTGCCAGCAGTTACACTAGGACTAGCGGGAGTGATGAGCAGTTCTTC.

The sample holds a few counts of this clone. V usage is TRBV25-1 and J usage is TRBJ1-2; 7 bases fit TRBD1. The CDR3 extends over 12 amino acids. Trimming took 8 bases from V and 4 from J; bases not matched to a gene: 4. In germline, CDR1 is MGHDK, CDR2 SYGVNS. The CDR3 loop is CASQGQTYGYTF. CDR3 bases: TGTGCCAGCCAGGGACAGACCTATGGCTACACCTTC.

This clone has just a few counts. The V call is TRBV19, the J call TRBJ2-2; TRBD2 might be the D (6 bases). The V end lost 7 bases, the J end lost 2 bases, and 14 bases lay between the germline ends. Looked up from germline, CDR1 is LNHDA and CDR2 is SQIVND (reference sequence). This CDR3 region has 15 residues. Here the CDR3 DNA reads TGTGCCAGTACCACGGCGACTAGTAACACCGGGGAGCTGTTTTTT. Protein sequence: CASTTATSNTGELFF.

This clone was picked up a small number of times. The chain has TRBV2 and TRBJ1-2; D gene ambiguous. The CDR3 totals 12 residues. Trimming took off 6 bases at V and 4 bases at J, with 9 bases between the two ends. Germline V CDR1 and CDR2: SNHLY, FYNNEI. The DNA for the CDR3 is TGTGCCAGCAGCGTACAGAGCTATGGCTACACCTTC. Encoded protein: CASSVQSYGYTF.

A few counts support this clone. The chain combines TRBV29-1 with TRBJ1-1; maybe TRBD1 (6 bases). In germline, CDR1 is SQVTM, CDR2 ANQGSEA. This CDR3 has 11 residues. The V gene lost 4 bases and the J gene lost 9 bases, with 12 bases spanning the gap. The CDR3 protein is CSVGTAEKAFF. The CDR3 coding sequence is TGCAGCGTTGGGACAGCGGAAAAAGCTTTCTTT.

In nucleotides, the CDR3 is TGCAGCGCCCGGACAGGATACAATGAGCAGTTCTTC. Protein product: CSARTGYNEQFF. The J gene is TRBJ2-1, the V gene TRBV29-1; 7 positions match TRBD1. J was trimmed by 4 bases and V by 7 bases; bases with no gene match: 4. The V gene's germline CDR1 is SQVTM and CDR2 ANQGSEA. The CDR3 consists of 12 residues.

A few counts support this clone. The V and J genes are TRBV5-1 and TRBJ2-5; tentatively, D is TRBD1 (6 bases). The germline V gene encodes CDR1 SGHRS and CDR2 YFSETQ. Trimming stripped 0 bases from V and 0 bases from J, with 12 bases between. The length of the CDR3 is 16 residues. DNA of the CDR3: TGCGCCAGCAGCTTGGTCGGCGGACAGTACCAAGAGACCCAGTACTTC. Protein sequence: CASSLVGGQYQETQYF.

This clone was counted between two and nine times. The chain recombines TRBV6-1 with TRBJ2-7; possibly TRBD2 for D (5 bases). V lost 6 bases, J lost 2 bases, and 11 bases lay in between. The V gene's germline CDR1 is MNHNS and CDR2 SASEGT. This CDR3 has 13 residues. The CDR3 is CASRTSGTYEQYF. DNA for the CDR3: TGTGCCAGCAGGACCAGCGGAACCTACGAGCAGTACTTC.

This clone has a handful of counts. The rearrangement joins TRBV7-2 to TRBJ2-5, with D unresolved. V lost 3 bases to trimming and J lost 6 bases, with 11 bases between them. The CDR3 sequence is 13 residues long. Germline CDR1 reads SGHTA; CDR2 reads FQGNSA. CDR3 amino acids: CASSFSRMKTQYF. The CDR3 region has the DNA TGTGCCAGCAGCTTTTCCAGGATGAAGACCCAGTACTTC.

This clone appeared many times. The CDR3 DNA reads TGTGCCAGCAGTTTAAACTACGGGCCCGAGCAGTTCTTC. Encoded protein: CASSLNYGPEQFF. This chain connects TRBV27 to TRBJ2-1; D gene ambiguous. In germline, CDR1 is MNHEY, CDR2 SMNVEV (reference sequence). Trimming left V 2 bases short and J 10 bases short, with 12 bases between. This CDR3 is built from 13 residues.

This chain uses TRBV29-1 with TRBJ1-2; no clear D. Trimming cost V 6 bases and J 4 bases, with 12 bases left between them. CDR1 is SQVTM and CDR2 is ANQGSEA in the germline V gene. The CDR3 consists of 12 residues. The CDR3 coding sequence is TGCAGCGTCGTTACAGTTTCCTATGGCTACACCTTC. It codes for CSVVTVSYGYTF.

About this clone: Other DNA sequences in the same sample also yield this CDR3. V usage is TRBV7-3 and J usage is TRBJ2-2; D gene ambiguous. CDR1 is SGHTA and CDR2 is FQGTGA in the germline V gene. Deletions cut 5 bases from V and 0 bases from J, with 4 bases between. The CDR3 runs to 13 residues. CDR3 residues: CASSLTNTGELFF. The CDR3 bases are TGTGCCAGCAGCCTCACGAACACCGGGGAGCTGTTTTTT. The full variable domain, completed using reference TRBV7-3 and TRBJ2-2, is GAGVSQTPSNKVTEKGKYVELRCDPISGHTALYWYRQSLGQGPEFLIYFQGTGAADDSGLPNDRFFAVRPEGSVSTLKIQRTERGDSAVYLCASSLTNTGELFFGEGSRLTVL.

This clone has just a few counts. The CDR3 sequence: CASSNGLAGRGQETQYF. DNA of the CDR3: TGTGCCAGCAGCAACGGACTAGCGGGACGTGGCCAAGAGACCCAGTACTTC. This rearrangement joins TRBV5-4 to TRBJ2-5; TRBD2 aligns across 12 bases. The CDR3 extends over 17 amino acids. With V trimmed by 4 bases and J by 1 base, 8 bases remained unmatched. Germline V lookup: CDR1 SGHNT, CDR2 YYREEE (reference sequence). Looking up the rest from reference TRBV5-4 and TRBJ2-5 gives the full variable domain: ETGVTQSPTHLIKTRGQQVTLRCSSQSGHNTVSWYQQALGQGPQFIFQYYREEENGRGNFPPRFSGLQFPNYSSELNVNALELDDSALYLCASSNGLAGRGQETQYFGPGTRLLVL.

This clone was counted between two and nine times. The chain couples TRBV20-1 to TRBJ2-5, with 14 nucleotides matching TRBD2. This CDR3 is built from 11 residues. Germline values: CDR1 DFQATT, CDR2 SNEGSKA (reference sequence). With 5 bases clipped from V and 14 bases from J, the junction kept 4 bases outside the gene matches. CDR3 DNA sequence: TGCAGTGCTGGGACTAGCGGGAGTCTATACTTC. Encoded protein: CSAGTSGSLYF.

Only a few counts were recorded for this clone. The chain joins TRBV25-1 to TRBJ1-1, with 7 bases that match TRBD1. Germline assignment: CDR1 MGHDK and CDR2 SYGVNS. There are 15 residues in the CDR3. V lost 4 bases to trimming and J lost 1 base; unmatched junction nucleotides: 6. In DNA, the CDR3 is TGTGCCAGCAGTGTAGCACAGGGGAGGAACACTGAAGCTTTCTTT. This codes for CASSVAQGRNTEAFF.

The genes are TRBV4-1 and TRBJ2-2; the match to TRBD2 covers 12 bases. Germline CDR1 and CDR2: MGHRA and YSYEKL. This CDR3 spans 21 amino acids. V dropped 4 bases and J dropped 1; count of bases not matched to a gene: 16. The CDR3: CASSLPFGRLAGAKNTGELFF. The DNA of the CDR3 is TGCGCCAGCAGCCTTCCTTTCGGGAGACTAGCGGGAGCTAAGAACACCGGGGAGCTGTTTTTT.

J is TRBJ1-2 and V is TRBV28, with 7 bases identical to TRBD1. This CDR3 is 14 amino acids long. Germline CDR1 is MDHEN and CDR2 is SYDVKM. After removal of 4 bases from V and 4 bases from J, the junction contained 6 bases not matched to a gene. CDR3 nucleotide sequence: TGTGCCAGCAGTTCCTCGGACAGGACCTATGGCTACACCTTC. Its translation is CASSSSDRTYGYTF.

The sample holds a few counts of this clone. The gene calls are TRBV13 and TRBJ2-3; D is perhaps TRBD2 (6 bases). The CDR3 has 15 residues. Germline V gene data show CDR1 as PRHDT and CDR2 as FYEKMQ (reference sequence). Deletions cut 6 bases from V and 3 bases from J, with 16 bases between. CDR3 residues: CASSERRVGTDTQYF. CDR3 DNA: TGTGCCAGCAGTGAACGGAGGGTCGGGACAGATACGCAGTATTTT.

The V gene is TRBV30, the J gene TRBJ2-6; D is ambiguous. CDR1 is GTSNPN, CDR2 SVGIG, per germline (reference sequence). V was trimmed by 8 bases and J by 1 base, leaving 15 bases between them. CDR3 length: 15 amino acids. The CDR3: CAAEAGWSGANVLTF. The CDR3, as DNA: TGTGCCGCCGAAGCAGGCTGGTCTGGGGCCAACGTCCTGACTTTC.

This clone was counted only a few times. This chain uses TRBV7-2 with TRBJ2-5; D is undetermined. The CDR3 spans 13 residues. Germline values: CDR1 SGHTA, CDR2 FQGNSA. V lost 1 base, J lost 5 bases, and 8 bases lay in between. CDR3 amino acids: CASSLEVRETQYF. CDR3 bases: TGTGCCAGCAGCTTAGAAGTCCGGGAGACCCAGTACTTC.

This clone occurred many times. The chain carries TRBV27 and TRBJ1-1; no definite D call. In germline, CDR1 is MNHEY, CDR2 SMNVEV (reference sequence). This CDR3 has 14 residues. Between the trimmed V and J ends, which lost 3 bases and 1 base, there was a span of 9 bases. The CDR3 region has the DNA TGTGCCAGCAGTTTTCGGCGTCAGAACACTGAAGCTTTCTTT. Its translation: CASSFRRQNTEAFF.

This clone was observed a few times. The chain recombines TRBV14 with TRBJ2-3; D is unresolved. Germline V CDR1 and CDR2: SGHDN, FVKESK. The CDR3 covers 15 residues. The V and J ends lost 0 bases and 3 bases respectively, with 10 bases between them. The CDR3 nucleotides are TGTGCCAGCAGCCAAGAGTTTCACAGAACAGATACGCAGTATTTT. As protein: CASSQEFHRTDTQYF.

This clone was observed a few times. The chain recombines TRBV5-1 with TRBJ2-1, with a tentative D call TRBD2 (6 bases). The CDR3 sequence is 15 residues long. The V gene's germline CDR1 is SGHRS and CDR2 YFSETQ. The V end lost 3 bases, the J end lost 4 bases, and 14 bases lay between the germline ends. The CDR3 loop is CASSSRELGYNEQFF. In nucleotides, the CDR3 is TGCGCCAGCAGCTCCCGGGAGTTGGGATACAATGAGCAGTTCTTC.

A few counts support this clone. Within the sample, other DNA sequences also encode this same CDR3. The chain couples TRBV29-1 to TRBJ2-5, with TRBD2 matching over 7 bases. The CDR3 spans 13 residues. The germline V gene encodes CDR1 SQVTM and CDR2 ANQGSEA. V shed 6 bases and J 4 bases; nucleotides not matched to a gene: 8. This CDR3 reads CSVVRGVGETQYF. The CDR3 DNA reads as TGCAGCGTCGTCCGGGGGGTCGGAGAGACCCAGTACTTC.

This clone was counted between two and nine times. The rearrangement joins TRBV7-9 to TRBJ2-1, with D perhaps TRBD2 (6 bases). CDR1 is SEHNR, CDR2 FQNEAQ, per germline (reference sequence). V shed 5 bases and J shed 6 bases, with 17 bases lying between them. This CDR3 contains 15 residues. The CDR3 sequence: CASSRDLNIPNEQFF. The DNA for the CDR3 is TGTGCCAGCAGCCGGGACTTAAATATCCCCAATGAGCAGTTCTTC.